The entry below describes one TCR beta chain. The sample belongs to a study of blood T cell repertoires in COVID-19. Study-level information: In each case, the material was cDNA or gDNA derived from T cells, B-cell-depleted T cells, or PBMCs.

The CDR3 covers 14 residues. V lost 3 bases and J lost 4; bases outside the gene matches: 5. The V gene's germline CDR1 is SGHDN and CDR2 FVKESK. In the original workflow: Amplified reference gene primers provided the basis for estimating nucleated cell counts. Only in-frame clones appear in the TCRdb table, and some are missing; sequencing was by immunoSEQ multiplex PCR. V, J and clone size derive from that table, while D and trimming were established from the DNA sequence. The table lists fewer than 250,000 clones, about 80% of them singletons. The specimen sequenced was peripheral blood. The sequence came from a woman of 80 years or more with acute or convalescent COVID-19. This sequence joins TRBV14 and TRBJ1-1; 7 bases map to TRBD1. CDR3 region: CASSQMGQSTEAFF. The DNA for the CDR3 is TGTGCCAGCAGCCAGATGGGACAGAGCACTGAAGCTTTCTTT.